Below, 14 T cell receptor beta chains from the same sample are listed, as sequenced in a study of T cell changes during pregnancy in multiple sclerosis. Only in-frame clones appear in the TCRdb table, and some are missing; sequencing was by immunoSEQ multiplex PCR. The sample carries tens of thousands of clones, more than 85% recorded once. Sample: CD4+ T cells from peripheral blood mononuclear cells, taken in the second trimester of pregnancy. These receptors all come from a female donor in good health, enrolled as a control in a pregnancy study.

The chain combines TRBV7-9 with TRBJ2-2; TRBD1 aligns across 10 bases. The CDR3 spans 17 residues. CDR1 and CDR2 (germline): SEHNR, FQNEAQ (reference sequence). V lost 5 bases and J lost 4; bases outside the gene matches: 10. The CDR3 bases are TGTGCCAGCAGCCCGAGCTCGCGGACAGGGGGCACCGGGGAGCTGTTTTTT. It encodes CASSPSSRTGGTGELFF.

The rearrangement uses TRBV11-3 and TRBJ1-1, with no clear D. Germline CDR1 SGHNT, CDR2 YENEEA. CDR3 length: 12 amino acids. V was shortened by 1 base and J by 5 bases, with 5 bases between the two germline ends. DNA for the CDR3: TGTGCCAGCAGCTTAGGGCGGACTGAAGCTTTCTTT. This gives the protein CASSLGRTEAFF.

The rearrangement links TRBV9 to TRBJ1-4, with D unclear. The CDR3 spans 15 residues. Germline V gene sequence: CDR1 SGDLS, CDR2 YYNGEE. V was pared by 0 bases and J by 0 bases, with 6 bases between. CDR3 sequence (DNA): TGTGCCAGCAGCGTAGTAGGAGCAACTAATGAAAAACTGTTTTTT. Its translation is CASSVVGATNEKLFF.

The chain uses TRBV30 and TRBJ2-2; 7 bases match TRBD2. The junction had 3 bases not matched to a gene; V was cut back by 3 bases and J by 8 bases. The CDR3 consists of 12 residues. The V gene's germline CDR1 is GTSNPN and CDR2 SVGIG (reference sequence). The CDR3 coding sequence is TGTGCCTGGAGGGGGGGGAGGGGGGAGCTGTTTTTT. This encodes CAWRGGRGELFF.

This chain joins TRBV18 and TRBJ2-5, with TRBD2 matching over 8 bases. Germline V lookup: CDR1 KGHSH, CDR2 LQKENI. V trimming: 4 bases; J trimming: 2 bases; junction bases outside the gene matches: 3. The CDR3 extends over 14 amino acids. CDR3 amino acids: CASSRTSLQETQYF. The CDR3 DNA reads TGTGCCAGCTCACGGACTAGCCTACAAGAGACCCAGTACTTC.

This sequence joins TRBV28 and TRBJ2-3, with TRBD1 identical over 7 bases. Germline trimming cut 6 bases from V and 0 bases from J; bases unmatched to any gene: 6. Germline loops: CDR1 MDHEN, CDR2 SYDVKM. The CDR3 is 15 amino acids. The CDR3 loop reads CASSSGGPSTDTQYF. The CDR3 DNA reads as TGTGCCAGCAGCTCAGGGGGACCAAGCACAGATACGCAGTATTTT.

This CDR3 is CASSTDRPTGELFF. DNA for the CDR3: TGTGCCAGTAGTACCGACAGGCCCACCGGGGAGCTGTTTTTT. The rearrangement joins TRBV19 to TRBJ2-2, with D perhaps matching TRBD1 (6 bases). The CDR3 contains 14 residues. The germline V gene has CDR1 LNHDA and CDR2 SQIVND (reference sequence). The germline V and J ends were trimmed by 4 bases and 4 bases, with 10 bases remaining between them.

This chain links TRBV19 with TRBJ2-4; 7 positions match TRBD2. CDR3 length equals 15 residues. Germline values: CDR1 LNHDA, CDR2 SQIVND (reference sequence). Trimming cost V 3 bases and J 1 base; bases outside gene matches: 3. Here the CDR3 reads CASSIQLAAKNIQYF. In DNA, the CDR3 is TGTGCCAGTAGTATCCAACTAGCGGCCAAAAACATTCAGTACTTC.

V is TRBV18 and J is TRBJ1-4, with D possibly matching TRBD1 (6 bases). Germline CDR1 is KGHSH and CDR2 is LQKENI. This CDR3 has 15 amino acids. V was trimmed by 2 bases and J by 3 bases, leaving 10 bases between them. The CDR3 loop is CASSPIQGSNEKLFF. Written as DNA, the CDR3 is TGTGCCAGCTCACCAATACAGGGATCTAATGAAAAACTGTTTTTT.

The table lists this clone with a count of one. The identical CDR3 is also encoded by other nucleotide sequences in the sample. The V call is TRBV21-1, the J call TRBJ2-1; the D segment call TRBD2 is taken from the table without a DNA check. TRBV21-1 corresponds to a pseudogene. The length of the CDR3 is 16 residues. CDR3 DNA: TGTGCCAGCTTCGCTAGCGGGAGGGCCTCCTACAATGAGCAGTTCTTC. Protein sequence: CASFASGRASYNEQFF.

This rearrangement joins TRBV9 to TRBJ2-7; a possible D gene is TRBD2 (6 bases). Deletions cut 2 bases from V and 2 bases from J, with 11 bases between. This CDR3 is 14 amino acids long. Germline V gives CDR1 SGDLS, CDR2 YYNGEE. CDR3 protein: CASSVDERAYEQYF. In DNA, the CDR3 is TGTGCCAGCAGCGTTGACGAGCGGGCCTACGAGCAGTACTTC.

The CDR3 spells CASSSRGTSGRVEQFF. CDR3 DNA: TGTGCCAGCAGCTCAAGGGGGACTAGCGGGAGGGTTGAGCAGTTCTTC. The chain has TRBV9 and TRBJ2-1; 16 positions match TRBD2. This CDR3 is built from 16 residues. The germline V gene encodes CDR1 SGDLS and CDR2 YYNGEE. V was pared by 4 bases and J by 9 bases, with 7 bases of the junction left unmatched.

J is TRBJ2-1 and V is TRBV27, with TRBD2 matching over 10 bases. Trimming removed 4 bases from V and 4 bases from J; junction bases left unmatched: 7. The CDR3 is 16 residues long. The germline V gene encodes CDR1 MNHEY and CDR2 SMNVEV (reference sequence). The CDR3 DNA reads as TGTGCCAGCAGTTCCAAGCGGGAGGGCCCGTACAATGAGCAGTTCTTC. It yields the protein CASSSKREGPYNEQFF.

A remark on this clone: Germline is not matched at one junction end, which may reflect a read error. This chain connects TRBV7-9 to TRBJ1-1; 10 bases fit TRBD1. Germline CDR1 is SEHNR and CDR2 is FQNEAQ (reference sequence). The CDR3 length is 13 residues. The CDR3 nucleotides read TGTGCCAGCAGCTGGAGGGACAGGGGTGTATACAGCTTT. Protein product: CASSWRDRGVYSF.